This TCR beta chain was documented in a study of blood T cell repertoires in COVID-19. Individuals drawn from around 24 US areas were roughly 18 to 89 years old. Using immunoSEQ multiplex PCR, the repertoire was profiled, and TCRdb retains in-frame clones only, with some absent. This sample has around 500,000 clones, with approximately 90% found just once. This CDR3 is 16 amino acids long. CDR1 and CDR2 from the germline V gene are LNHDA and SQIVND (reference sequence). V lost 6 bases and J lost 2, with 17 bases in between. V gene TRBV19 combines with J gene TRBJ2-1; D is perhaps TRBD2 (6 bases). The sequence was obtained from a woman aged 40 to 49 who had recovered from COVID-19. Sequenced input: PBMCs or T cells enriched from blood (not recorded which). The CDR3 coding sequence is TGTGCCAGTAGGGGGACTTTAGCTCTTACCTACAATGAGCAGTTCTTC. Amino acids: CASRGTLALTYNEQFF.